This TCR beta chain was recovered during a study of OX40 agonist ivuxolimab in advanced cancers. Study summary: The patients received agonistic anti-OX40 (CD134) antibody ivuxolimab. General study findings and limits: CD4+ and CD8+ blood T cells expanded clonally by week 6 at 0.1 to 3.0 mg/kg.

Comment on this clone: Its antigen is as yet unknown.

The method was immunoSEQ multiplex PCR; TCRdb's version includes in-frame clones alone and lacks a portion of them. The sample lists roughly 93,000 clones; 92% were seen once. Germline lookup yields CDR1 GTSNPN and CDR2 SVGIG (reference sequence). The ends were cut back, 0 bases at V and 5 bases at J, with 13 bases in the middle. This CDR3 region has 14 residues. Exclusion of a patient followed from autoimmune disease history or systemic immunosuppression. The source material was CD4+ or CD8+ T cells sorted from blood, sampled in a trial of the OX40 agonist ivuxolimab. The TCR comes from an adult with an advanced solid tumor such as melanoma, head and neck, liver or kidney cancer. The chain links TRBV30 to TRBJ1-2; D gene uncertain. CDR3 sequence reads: CAWSVARPPYGYTF. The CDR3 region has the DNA TGTGCCTGGAGTGTAGCCCGACCCCCTTATGGCTACACCTTC.